Given below is one T cell receptor beta chain in context. The sample comes from a study of OX40 agonist ivuxolimab in advanced cancers. As for the study in general: The patients' treatment was ivuxolimab, an agonistic anti-OX40 (CD134) antibody. Patients enrolled in dose escalation were diagnosed with hepatocellular carcinoma, melanoma, renal cell or head and neck cancer. Earlier anti-PD-1, anti-PD-L1 or anti-CTLA-4 therapy was permitted; 40% had received some.

V gave up 5 bases and J gave up 6 bases, with 15 bases separating them. The germline V gene has CDR1 SGHRS and CDR2 YFSETQ. The CDR3 is 14 residues long. This table comes from immunoSEQ multiplex PCR, and its TCRdb copy is limited to in-frame clones, with some not included. This sample yields about 98,000 clones, of which about 85% are seen a single time; around 0.82% belongs to the top ten. The starting material was CD4+ or CD8+ T cells sorted from blood, obtained in a trial of the OX40 agonist ivuxolimab. The chain employs TRBV5-1 and TRBJ2-1; D call uncertain. This TCR derives from an adult with an advanced solid tumor such as melanoma, head and neck, liver or kidney cancer. CDR3: CASSTVPGSNEQFF. CDR3 DNA: TGCGCCAGCAGTACAGTACCCGGTAGCAATGAGCAGTTCTTC. The full variable domain, in which reference TRBV5-1 and TRBJ2-1 provide the parts outside the CDR3, is KAGVTQTPRYLIKTRGQQVTLSCSPISGHRSVSWYQQTPGQGLQFLFEYFSETQRNKGNFPGRFSGRQFSNSRSEMNVSTLELGDSALYLCASSTVPGSNEQFFGPGTRLTVL.